The 8 T cell receptor beta chains presented below share a single source sample, sequenced in a study of cytomegalovirus exposure and HLA in healthy donors. Primers included in the PCR were 60 Vbeta and 13 Jbeta primers. Here immunoSEQ multiplex PCR was the method, and the copy in TCRdb shows in-frame clones only, minus some. The repertoire holds under 70,000 clones, with roughly 65% as singletons. Sequencing used PBMCs. The receptors come from a woman aged 25 to 39 in good health and CMV-seronegative.

This clone was picked up a small number of times. This chain connects TRBV4-3 to TRBJ1-1; TRBD1 matches at 8 bases. The germline V gene encodes CDR1 LGHNA and CDR2 YSLEER. The CDR3 has 14 amino acids. Losses at the gene ends were 5 bases for V and 4 bases for J; bases not matched to a gene: 6. CDR3 amino acids: CASSFQGAATEAFF. In DNA, the CDR3 is TGCGCCAGCAGCTTTCAGGGGGCGGCCACTGAAGCTTTCTTT.

V gene TRBV6-4 combines with J gene TRBJ1-2; 9 positions match TRBD1. The germline V gene encodes CDR1 MRHNA and CDR2 SNTAGT. The CDR3 loop spans 13 amino acids. J was trimmed by 3 bases and V by 7 bases; bases with no gene match: 3. In DNA, the CDR3 is TGTGCCAGCACCCGGGACAGGGACTATGGCTACACCTTC. This translates into CASTRDRDYGYTF.

In its sample, this clone was seen a few times. The sample contains more than one DNA sequence encoding this CDR3. The gene calls are TRBV5-6 and TRBJ2-2; 8 nucleotides align to TRBD1. The CDR3 covers 15 residues. Germline V gene data show CDR1 as SGHDT and CDR2 as YYEEEE. V dropped 2 bases and J dropped 1; count of bases not matched to a gene: 1. The CDR3 loop is CASSFGTGNTGELFF. The DNA for the CDR3 is TGTGCCAGCAGCTTTGGGACAGGGAACACCGGGGAGCTGTTTTTT.

The rearrangement uses TRBV18 and TRBJ2-2, with a weak D call TRBD1 (6 bases). Germline loops: CDR1 KGHSH, CDR2 LQKENI. The CDR3 length is 14 residues. Trimming cost V 6 bases and J 2 bases, with 10 bases left between them. The CDR3: CASSADSNTGELFF. The CDR3 nucleotides are TGTGCCAGCTCGGCGGACAGTAACACCGGGGAGCTGTTTTTT.

The chain recombines TRBV11-2 with TRBJ2-5, with 7 positions matching TRBD2. V was clipped by 0 bases and J by 5 bases; unmatched bases: 3. Looked up from germline, CDR1 is SGHAT and CDR2 is FQNNGV. The CDR3 length is 14 residues. The CDR3 here is CASSLEWGGETQYF. The DNA of the CDR3 is TGTGCCAGCAGCTTAGAGTGGGGAGGGGAGACCCAGTACTTC. The whole variable domain, filled in from reference TRBV11-2 and TRBJ2-5, reads EAGVAQSPRYKIIEKRQSVAFWCNPISGHATLYWYQQILGQGPKLLIQFQNNGVVDDSQLPKDRFSAERLKGVDSTLKIQPAKLEDSAVYLCASSLEWGGETQYFGPGTRLLVL.

The genes are TRBV2 and TRBJ2-3, with 8 bases that match TRBD2. V lost 6 bases to trimming and J lost 3 bases; unmatched junction nucleotides: 8. This CDR3 is built from 15 residues. CDR1 and CDR2 (germline): SNHLY, FYNNEI. The CDR3 nucleotides read TGTGCCAGCAGGCTGACTAGCGCCTCGACAGATACGCAGTATTTT. Its protein product is CASRLTSASTDTQYF. The full variable domain, in which reference TRBV2 and TRBJ2-3 provide the parts outside the CDR3, is EPEVTQTPSHQVTQMGQEVILRCVPISNHLYFYWYRQILGQKVEFLVSFYNNEISEKSEIFDDQFSVERPDGSNFTLKIRSTKLEDSAMYFCASRLTSASTDTQYFGPGTRLTVL.

The chain is built from TRBV2 and TRBJ2-5; D remains ambiguous. The germline V and J ends were trimmed by 8 bases and 2 bases, with 15 bases remaining between them. Germline lookup yields CDR1 SNHLY and CDR2 FYNNEI. The CDR3 runs 14 residues. The CDR3 bases are TGTGCCAGCGTGGCGGAACCACATCAAGAGACCCAGTACTTC. It yields the protein CASVAEPHQETQYF.

The CDR3 protein is CASSPRDRIYGYTF. The CDR3 bases are TGTGCCAGCAGCCCACGGGACAGGATCTATGGCTACACCTTC. V gene TRBV2 combines with J gene TRBJ1-2, with 8 bases aligning to TRBD1. This CDR3 has 14 residues. In germline, CDR1 is SNHLY, CDR2 FYNNEI. The junction had 7 bases not matched to a gene; V was cut back by 6 bases and J by 4 bases.